This is a list of T cell receptor beta chains from one sample in a study of identifying expanded T cells in peripheral blood. Data came from immunoSEQ multiplex PCR; TCRdb stores just in-frame clones and leaves some out. The table records approximately 91,000 clones, approximately 89% of them present only once. Sample: blood. Receptors originate from a person aged 18 to 75 in good health. CDR3s include the opening cysteine and the closing phenylalanine or tryptophan. D genes are given only for firm matches. For some rows the clone size is stated as once, few or many, or as a class when expanded; others skip it.

j_call: TRBJ1-4
v_call: TRBV2
clone_size: -
cdr3_length: 14
d_call: TRBD1
cdr3_aa: CASSPQGAYEKLFF
cdr3_nt: TGTGCCAGCAGCCCACAGGGGGCGTATGAAAAACTGTTTTTT

j_call: TRBJ2-7
v_call: TRBV7-8
clone_size: once
cdr3_length: 15
d_call: -
cdr3_aa: CASSLMVDPSYEQYF
cdr3_nt: TGTGCCAGCAGCTTAATGGTGGACCCCTCCTACGAGCAGTACTTC

j_call: TRBJ2-5
v_call: TRBV5-6
clone_size: -
cdr3_length: 15
d_call: -
cdr3_aa: CASSLVDSGGETQYF
cdr3_nt: TGTGCCAGCAGCTTGGTCGACAGTGGGGGAGAGACCCAGTACTTC

j_call: TRBJ1-4
v_call: TRBV28
clone_size: -
cdr3_length: 15
d_call: -
cdr3_aa: CASRTTGSPNEKLFF
cdr3_nt: TGTGCCAGCAGAACAACAGGGTCCCCTAATGAAAAACTGTTTTTT

j_call: TRBJ2-7
v_call: TRBV6-1
clone_size: -
cdr3_length: 12
d_call: -
cdr3_aa: CASSTGYYEQYF
cdr3_nt: TGTGCCAGCAGCACAGGGTACTACGAGCAGTACTTC

j_call: TRBJ2-3
v_call: TRBV28
clone_size: -
cdr3_length: 14
d_call: -
cdr3_aa: CASSLYGNTDTQYF
cdr3_nt: TGTGCCAGCAGTTTATACGGGAACACAGATACGCAGTATTTT

j_call: TRBJ1-5
v_call: TRBV2
clone_size: -
cdr3_length: 14
d_call: -
cdr3_aa: CASSEGSAGDPQHF
cdr3_nt: TGTGCCAGCAGTGAAGGGTCTGCGGGGGATCCCCAGCATTTT

j_call: TRBJ2-7
v_call: TRBV5-5
clone_size: -
cdr3_length: 16
d_call: TRBD2
cdr3_aa: CASSLVASGGIYEQYF
cdr3_nt: TGTGCCAGCAGCTTGGTGGCTAGCGGGGGAATCTACGAGCAGTACTTC

j_call: TRBJ1-1
v_call: TRBV28
clone_size: once
cdr3_length: 15
d_call: -
cdr3_aa: CASSLFVAGPTEAFF
cdr3_nt: TGTGCCAGCAGTTTATTCGTCGCCGGGCCCACTGAAGCTTTCTTT

j_call: TRBJ1-6
v_call: TRBV2
clone_size: -
cdr3_length: 15
d_call: TRBD1
cdr3_aa: CASSEAGDSFSPLHF
cdr3_nt: TGTGCCAGCAGTGAAGCAGGGGACAGTTTTTCACCCCTCCACTTT

j_call: TRBJ2-1
v_call: TRBV2
clone_size: -
cdr3_length: 10
d_call: -
cdr3_aa: CASSGREQFF
cdr3_nt: TGTGCCAGCAGCGGGCGAGAGCAGTTCTTC

j_call: TRBJ2-7
v_call: TRBV5-4
clone_size: -
cdr3_length: 17
d_call: TRBD2
cdr3_aa: CASSPGTSGRGRYEQYF
cdr3_nt: TGTGCCAGCAGCCCAGGGACTAGCGGGAGAGGGAGGTACGAGCAGTACTTC

j_call: TRBJ1-5
v_call: TRBV4-2
clone_size: -
cdr3_length: 13
d_call: -
cdr3_aa: CASSQDLRQPQHF
cdr3_nt: TGTGCCAGCAGCCAAGATCTGAGGCAGCCCCAGCATTTT

j_call: TRBJ2-7
v_call: TRBV4-1
clone_size: -
cdr3_length: 15
d_call: TRBD2
cdr3_aa: CASSRTSGEPYEQYF
cdr3_nt: TGCGCCAGCAGCCGGACTAGCGGGGAGCCCTACGAGCAGTACTTC

j_call: TRBJ1-1
v_call: TRBV7-7
clone_size: few
cdr3_length: 13
d_call: -
cdr3_aa: CASSLLLGIEAFF
cdr3_nt: TGTGCCAGCAGCTTACTTCTGGGGATTGAAGCTTTCTTT

j_call: TRBJ2-7
v_call: TRBV4-1
clone_size: -
cdr3_length: 15
d_call: TRBD1
cdr3_aa: CASRELGTGSYEQYF
cdr3_nt: TGCGCCAGCAGGGAATTAGGGACAGGGTCCTACGAGCAGTACTTC

j_call: TRBJ1-4
v_call: TRBV11-2
clone_size: -
cdr3_length: 17
d_call: -
cdr3_aa: CASSLRVQGRSNEKLFF
cdr3_nt: TGTGCCAGCAGCTTAAGGGTCCAGGGGCGGTCTAATGAAAAACTGTTTTTT

j_call: TRBJ1-1
v_call: TRBV5-5
clone_size: -
cdr3_length: 16
d_call: -
cdr3_aa: CASSITLHGWTTEAFF
cdr3_nt: TGTGCCAGCAGCATAACCTTACACGGGTGGACCACTGAAGCTTTCTTT

j_call: TRBJ2-2
v_call: TRBV7-3
clone_size: once
cdr3_length: 16
d_call: TRBD1
cdr3_aa: CASSFRGTENTGELFF
cdr3_nt: TGTGCCAGCAGCTTTAGGGGGACAGAGAACACCGGGGAGCTGTTTTTT

j_call: TRBJ1-1
v_call: TRBV9
clone_size: -
cdr3_length: 13
d_call: -
cdr3_aa: CASSVEGNTEAFF
cdr3_nt: TGTGCCAGCAGCGTAGAAGGAAACACTGAAGCTTTCTTT

j_call: TRBJ1-2
v_call: TRBV2
clone_size: -
cdr3_length: 14
d_call: -
cdr3_aa: CASSELGNNYGYTF
cdr3_nt: TGTGCCAGCAGTGAATTGGGCAATAACTATGGCTACACCTTC

j_call: TRBJ2-6
v_call: TRBV5-1
clone_size: -
cdr3_length: 15
d_call: -
cdr3_aa: CASSFQGAGANVLTF
cdr3_nt: TGCGCCAGCAGCTTTCAGGGCGCTGGGGCCAACGTCCTGACTTTC

j_call: TRBJ2-2
v_call: TRBV2
clone_size: -
cdr3_length: 13
d_call: -
cdr3_aa: CASSEVGLGELFF
cdr3_nt: TGTGCCAGCAGTGAAGTGGGACTCGGGGAGCTGTTTTTT

j_call: TRBJ2-5
v_call: TRBV5-1
clone_size: -
cdr3_length: 15
d_call: TRBD2
cdr3_aa: CASSPWGGDQETQYF
cdr3_nt: TGCGCCAGCAGCCCTTGGGGGGGGGACCAAGAGACCCAGTACTTC

j_call: TRBJ1-1
v_call: TRBV19
clone_size: -
cdr3_length: 13
d_call: -
cdr3_aa: CASSISGNTEAFF
cdr3_nt: TGTGCCAGTAGTATATCGGGGAACACTGAAGCTTTCTTT

j_call: TRBJ2-7
v_call: TRBV18
clone_size: -
cdr3_length: 15
d_call: TRBD1
cdr3_aa: CASSPGGTGVVEQYF
cdr3_nt: TGTGCCAGCTCACCCGGCGGGACAGGGGTAGTCGAGCAGTACTTC

j_call: TRBJ2-4
v_call: TRBV30
clone_size: -
cdr3_length: 16
d_call: TRBD1
cdr3_aa: CAWSATGTGGINIQYF
cdr3_nt: TGTGCCTGGAGCGCCACCGGGACAGGGGGCATTAACATTCAGTACTTC

j_call: TRBJ2-7
v_call: TRBV5-1
clone_size: few
cdr3_length: 15
d_call: TRBD2
cdr3_aa: CASSIAGGLPYEQYF
cdr3_nt: TGCGCCAGCAGCATTGCGGGAGGGCTCCCTTACGAGCAGTACTTC

j_call: TRBJ2-5
v_call: TRBV18
clone_size: -
cdr3_length: 14
d_call: -
cdr3_aa: CASSPGRIQETQYF
cdr3_nt: TGTGCCAGCTCACCTGGACGGATCCAAGAGACCCAGTACTTC

j_call: TRBJ2-3
v_call: TRBV7-6
clone_size: -
cdr3_length: 14
d_call: -
cdr3_aa: CASSFREGPDTQYF
cdr3_nt: TGTGCCAGCAGCTTTCGTGAGGGCCCAGATACGCAGTATTTT

j_call: TRBJ1-2
v_call: TRBV30
clone_size: -
cdr3_length: 12
d_call: -
cdr3_aa: CAWGRDNYGYTF
cdr3_nt: TGTGCCTGGGGACGGGATAACTATGGCTACACCTTC

j_call: TRBJ2-1
v_call: TRBV7-9
clone_size: -
cdr3_length: 18
d_call: TRBD2
cdr3_aa: CASSSGTSGGAFYNEQFF
cdr3_nt: TGTGCCAGCAGCTCCGGGACTAGCGGGGGGGCCTTCTACAATGAGCAGTTCTTC

j_call: TRBJ1-1
v_call: TRBV6-5
clone_size: -
cdr3_length: 16
d_call: -
cdr3_aa: CASSYLPRAVNTEAFF
cdr3_nt: TGTGCCAGCAGTTACCTGCCCAGAGCCGTGAACACTGAAGCTTTCTTT

j_call: TRBJ2-2
v_call: TRBV15
clone_size: -
cdr3_length: 13
d_call: -
cdr3_aa: CATSRAAAGELFF
cdr3_nt: TGTGCCACCAGCAGAGCCGCGGCCGGGGAGCTGTTTTTT

j_call: TRBJ2-1
v_call: TRBV10-3
clone_size: once
cdr3_length: 16
d_call: TRBD2
cdr3_aa: CAISVATSGDYNEQFF
cdr3_nt: TGTGCCATCAGTGTGGCGACTAGCGGAGATTACAATGAGCAGTTCTTC

j_call: TRBJ2-5
v_call: TRBV19
clone_size: -
cdr3_length: 14
d_call: -
cdr3_aa: CASSLGRLQETQYF
cdr3_nt: TGTGCCAGTAGTCTGGGACGTCTCCAAGAGACCCAGTACTTC

j_call: TRBJ2-5
v_call: TRBV10-3
clone_size: -
cdr3_length: 14
d_call: TRBD1
cdr3_aa: CAISPRTGWETQYF
cdr3_nt: TGTGCCATCAGCCCCCGGACAGGATGGGAGACCCAGTACTTC

j_call: TRBJ1-2
v_call: TRBV28
clone_size: -
cdr3_length: 12
d_call: -
cdr3_aa: CASSFLGYGYTF
cdr3_nt: TGTGCCAGCAGTTTCCTTGGCTATGGCTACACCTTC

j_call: TRBJ1-5
v_call: TRBV7-2
clone_size: -
cdr3_length: 12
d_call: -
cdr3_aa: CASSLPNQPQHF
cdr3_nt: TGTGCCAGCAGCCTTCCAAATCAGCCCCAGCATTTT

j_call: TRBJ2-2
v_call: TRBV7-8
clone_size: -
cdr3_length: 17
d_call: TRBD1
cdr3_aa: CASSLPGQGGDTGELFF
cdr3_nt: TGTGCCAGCAGCTTACCCGGACAGGGGGGTGACACCGGGGAGCTGTTTTTT

j_call: TRBJ1-4
v_call: TRBV14
clone_size: -
cdr3_length: 15
d_call: TRBD1
cdr3_aa: CASSPRGAPNEKLFF
cdr3_nt: TGTGCCAGCAGCCCCAGGGGGGCTCCTAATGAAAAACTGTTTTTT

j_call: TRBJ1-5
v_call: TRBV30
clone_size: -
cdr3_length: 14
d_call: -
cdr3_aa: CAWEPKNSNQPQHF
cdr3_nt: TGTGCCTGGGAGCCGAAGAATAGCAATCAGCCCCAGCATTTT

j_call: TRBJ2-7
v_call: TRBV7-2
clone_size: -
cdr3_length: 18
d_call: TRBD2
cdr3_aa: CASSKTSGMGAGSYEQYF
cdr3_nt: TGTGCCAGCAGCAAAACTAGCGGGATGGGAGCGGGCTCCTACGAGCAGTACTTC

j_call: TRBJ2-1
v_call: TRBV4-1
clone_size: -
cdr3_length: 13
d_call: -
cdr3_aa: CASSQEWDNEQFF
cdr3_nt: TGCGCCAGCAGCCAAGAATGGGACAATGAGCAGTTCTTC

j_call: TRBJ1-4
v_call: TRBV30
clone_size: once
cdr3_length: 13
d_call: -
cdr3_aa: CAWSRGSNEKLFF
cdr3_nt: TGTGCCTGGAGTAGGGGTTCCAATGAAAAACTGTTTTTT

j_call: TRBJ2-7
v_call: TRBV2
clone_size: -
cdr3_length: 17
d_call: -
cdr3_aa: CASSGPLTLVESYEQYF
cdr3_nt: TGTGCCAGCAGTGGCCCTCTGACCTTGGTCGAGTCCTACGAGCAGTACTTC

j_call: TRBJ1-5
v_call: TRBV7-9
clone_size: -
cdr3_length: 14
d_call: -
cdr3_aa: CASSLGTAWGPQHF
cdr3_nt: TGTGCCAGCAGCCTTGGGACGGCCTGGGGGCCCCAGCATTTT

j_call: TRBJ2-3
v_call: TRBV6-4
clone_size: -
cdr3_length: 12
d_call: TRBD2
cdr3_aa: CASSDRTSAQYF
cdr3_nt: TGTGCCAGCAGTGATCGGACTAGCGCGCAGTATTTT

j_call: TRBJ1-3
v_call: TRBV9
clone_size: -
cdr3_length: 14
d_call: -
cdr3_aa: CASSVASSGNTIYF
cdr3_nt: TGTGCCAGCAGCGTAGCTTCCTCTGGAAACACCATATATTTT

j_call: TRBJ2-7
v_call: TRBV7-2
clone_size: -
cdr3_length: 14
d_call: -
cdr3_aa: CASSYPGTPYEQYF
cdr3_nt: TGTGCCAGCAGCTACCCCGGGACACCCTACGAGCAGTACTTC

j_call: TRBJ2-7
v_call: TRBV28
clone_size: -
cdr3_length: 12
d_call: -
cdr3_aa: CASSPSEGEQYF
cdr3_nt: TGTGCCAGCAGTCCATCGGAAGGGGAGCAGTACTTC

j_call: TRBJ1-1
v_call: TRBV7-2
clone_size: -
cdr3_length: 12
d_call: TRBD1
cdr3_aa: CASSSQGIEAFF
cdr3_nt: TGTGCCAGCAGCTCACAGGGGATCGAAGCTTTCTTT

j_call: TRBJ2-1
v_call: TRBV11-3
clone_size: -
cdr3_length: 15
d_call: -
cdr3_aa: CASSSGLPSYNEQFF
cdr3_nt: TGTGCCAGCAGCTCTGGACTGCCGAGCTACAATGAGCAGTTCTTC

j_call: TRBJ2-4
v_call: TRBV29-1
clone_size: -
cdr3_length: 16
d_call: TRBD2
cdr3_aa: CSVGNSGGAPKNIQYF
cdr3_nt: TGCAGCGTTGGGAACAGCGGGGGGGCCCCCAAAAACATTCAGTACTTC

j_call: TRBJ1-2
v_call: TRBV29-1
clone_size: -
cdr3_length: 15
d_call: TRBD1
cdr3_aa: CSVEGGQATNYGYTF
cdr3_nt: TGCAGCGTTGAAGGGGGACAGGCTACTAACTATGGCTACACCTTC

j_call: TRBJ1-4
v_call: TRBV5-1
clone_size: -
cdr3_length: 16
d_call: -
cdr3_aa: CASSLGFSTTNEKLFF
cdr3_nt: TGCGCCAGCAGCTTGGGTTTTTCTACAACTAATGAAAAACTGTTTTTT

j_call: TRBJ2-3
v_call: TRBV9
clone_size: -
cdr3_length: 14
d_call: TRBD2
cdr3_aa: CASSLSGVTDTQYF
cdr3_nt: TGTGCCAGCAGCCTTAGCGGGGTCACAGATACGCAGTATTTT

j_call: TRBJ2-7
v_call: TRBV15
clone_size: -
cdr3_length: 17
d_call: TRBD2
cdr3_aa: CATSRGAGTSGFYEQYF
cdr3_nt: TGTGCCACCAGCAGGGGGGCCGGGACTAGCGGATTCTACGAGCAGTACTTC

j_call: TRBJ1-1
v_call: TRBV30
clone_size: -
cdr3_length: 16
d_call: TRBD1
cdr3_aa: CAWSARGRKGNTEAFF
cdr3_nt: TGTGCCTGGAGTGCGAGGGGGCGGAAAGGGAACACTGAAGCTTTCTTT

j_call: TRBJ2-1
v_call: TRBV7-9
clone_size: -
cdr3_length: 15
d_call: TRBD1
cdr3_aa: CASSKKSDRGAEQFF
cdr3_nt: TGTGCCAGCAGCAAAAAATCGGACAGGGGGGCTGAGCAGTTCTTC